The source of this T cell receptor beta chain is a study of blood T cells in healthy people across ages. This CDR3 has 12 residues. Trimming took 0 bases from V and 4 from J, leaving 2 bases between them. Germline V lookup: CDR1 ENHRY, CDR2 SYGVKD. Sample-barcoded 5' priming and a J-beta primer mix drove a second PCR of roughly 7 to 11 cycles. TCRdb reanalysed the 5' RACE reads using MiXCR and keeps one entry per CDR3 protein. The sample has 780,000 or so distinct CDR3 sequences, around three fifths seen once. The study drew donors from healthy Caucasian individuals in Russia aged about 6 to 90. There are a few counts of this clonotype. Its antigen is as yet unknown. Study observations and caveats: The study lacked donor CMV status, which possibly confounded expanded clonotype changes.

This clonotype was sampled from a man in his forties in good health. The sample taken for sequencing was blood. The chain has TRBV10-3 and TRBJ2-3; D unclear. CDR3 bases: TGTGCCATCAGTGAGTCCTCAGATACGCAGTATTTT. This codes for CAISESSDTQYF.